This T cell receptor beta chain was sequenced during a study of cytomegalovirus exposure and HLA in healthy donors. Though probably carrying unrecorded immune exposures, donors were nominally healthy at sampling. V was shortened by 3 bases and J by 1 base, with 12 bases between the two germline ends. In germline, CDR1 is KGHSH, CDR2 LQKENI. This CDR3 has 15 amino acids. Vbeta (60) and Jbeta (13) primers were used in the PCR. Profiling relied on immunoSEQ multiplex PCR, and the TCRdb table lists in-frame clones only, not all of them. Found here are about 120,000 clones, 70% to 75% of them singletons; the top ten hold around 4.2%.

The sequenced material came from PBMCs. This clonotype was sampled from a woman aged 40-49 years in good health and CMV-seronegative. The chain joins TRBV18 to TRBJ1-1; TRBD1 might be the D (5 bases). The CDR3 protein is CASSPGTVRNTEAFF. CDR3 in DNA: TGTGCCAGCTCACCGGGGACTGTGCGGAACACTGAAGCTTTCTTT. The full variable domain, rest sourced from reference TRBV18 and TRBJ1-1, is NAGVMQNPRHLVRRRGQEARLRCSPMKGHSHVYWYRQLPEEGLKFMVYLQKENIIDESGMPKERFSAEFPKEGPSILRIQQVVRGDSAAYFCASSPGTVRNTEAFFGQGTRLTVV.